This TCR beta chain was captured by sequencing in a study of shared clonotypes between healthy human individuals. Using ten immunoSEQ deep assay plates, investigators sequenced unsorted PBMC DNA. Only in-frame clones appear in the TCRdb table, and some are missing; sequencing was by immunoSEQ multiplex PCR. In the table there are roughly 500,000 clones, around 73% of which are singletons. All donors were Caucasian adults living in Nashville, Tennessee. Study findings and constraints: Clonotype sharing levels among donors were expected to vary with sequencing depth. Tissue TCR repertoires likely differ from these blood-only repertoires.

The CDR3 length is 15 residues. V gave up 5 bases and J gave up 5 bases; unmatched junction bases: 11. CDR1 and CDR2 from the germline V gene are MNHNS and SASEGT. Points on this clone: The antigen remains unidentified.

The chain is built from TRBV6-1 and TRBJ1-2; TRBD1 matches at 7 bases. The origin of this receptor is a woman aged 40 to 50 in good health. Some clones in this sample may be carry-over from other donors' samples. The sample taken for sequencing was PBMCs. In DNA form, the CDR3 reads TGTGCCAGCAGTATCGACAGGGAGTTTGGTTATGGCTACACCTTC. It specifies CASSIDREFGYGYTF.